The T cell receptor beta chain under discussion was sequenced for a study of blood T cells in healthy people across ages (dated by TCRdb to between 2014 and 2016). For context, the study as a whole: In model experiments, template switching captured about one uniquely barcoded TCR beta cDNA molecule for every two T cells. The study measured age-related changes in TCR beta repertoire diversity using deep sequencing normalized with unique cDNA molecular identifiers. The donors were divided into four age groups: young (average around 17 years), middle-aged (approximately 41), aged (around 67) and long-lived (82). Donors of different ages were randomly distributed across sequencing lanes to avoid experimental bias. The study analyzed two additional independent replicas of 1 million unique cDNA reads from the same blood draw for two donors, one aged 18 to 29 and one aged 80 or older. Overall study results and their limits: A strong correlation was found between observed TCR beta diversity and the percentage of naive T cells measured by flow cytometry. As age increased, observed TCR beta diversity per million T cells dropped in a roughly linear way, and a significant reduction was already evident by age 40. Because profiling used bulk unsorted PBMCs, naive and antigen-experienced compartments could not be compared conclusively. Because the CMV infection status of the donors was unknown, age-related changes in expanded clonotypes may potentially have been confounded. Estimates of total diversity based on one million sequenced T cells were regarded as lower bounds and as underestimates. The long-lived group showed more naive CD4+ T cells, fewer expanded clones and increased TCR diversity than the aged group, suggesting age selection.

A distance of 6 bases separates the germline ends of V and J, which lose 0 bases and 0 bases respectively. The germline V gene provides CDR1 MNHEY and CDR2 SVGAGI. Reading from cysteine to phenylalanine, the CDR3 counts 15 amino acids. Here the CDR3 DNA is all that survives: 45 bases in frame from base 1. Points on this clonotype: Its binding antigen is unknown. There are no base qualities to consult, and no much larger clone falls within one base.

Systemically healthy Caucasian individuals from Russia, 35 to 50 in total and aged 6 to 90 years, were included as donors. Each donor gave around 9.9 milliliters of peripheral blood, collected into EDTA-treated Vacutainer tubes. Ficoll-Paque density-gradient centrifugation was used to isolate PBMCs, with at least 7 million per sample. Trizol reagent was used to extract total RNA from the PBMCs, yielding at least 6 micrograms per sample. For every donor, an aliquot of PBMCs went through flow cytometry to measure the percentages of naive CD45RAhigh/CD27high T cells. Library preparation used 5' RACE. Sequencing was carried out with an Illumina HiSeq 2500. The second PCR ran for roughly 7 to 12 cycles and used a J-beta primer mix along with a sample-barcoded 5' primer. A template-switch 5' adaptor carrying 12 random nucleotides introduced a unique molecular identifier onto each TCR beta cDNA molecule. Each sample yielded at least 3 million CDR3-containing paired-end reads. First-strand cDNA was synthesized from all RNA with the Mint cDNA synthesis kit, primed by a TRBC-specific oligonucleotide. All cDNA was treated with uracil-DNA glycosylase and then went through a first 18-cycle PCR with the universal primers M1SS and BC2_uni_R. The study's processing was this. For normalization, 1 million high-quality reads, each with a distinct molecular identifier, were randomly selected from each sample. Instead of being binned into consensus sequences, reads that shared molecular identifiers were thrown out. CDR3 identification, clonotype clustering and error correction used MiTCR with a Q25 quality threshold and the strictest error-elimination algorithm. A nonparametric unseen species model using Euler transformation provided a lower-bound estimate of total TCR beta diversity. The public reads were quality trimmed at Q25 with fastp and then assembled into clones with MiXCR by TCRdb, keeping productive beta chains. Every distinct CDR3 protein forms one entry, paired with its most common genes and DNA. TCRdb, rather than the study authors, made the V and J calls. The sample contains around 320,000 distinct CDR3 sequences, around 30% of them found a single time. The ten largest clonotypes hold 29% of the sample.

Sequencing was done on a sample of blood. The receptor's source is a woman in her 70s in good health. The chain joins TRBV6-5 to TRBJ1-5; no D gene can be assigned with confidence. The bases are TGTGCCAGCAGTTACTCCCCAGCTAGCAATCAGCCCCAGCATTTT. Its amino acids are CASSYSPASNQPQHF.